The table lists the clone carrying this TCR beta chain with a few counts. This specimen comes from a study of T cells after yellow fever vaccination. About the research overall: The authors prepared low-cell-number fractions using SMART-Seq v4 Ultra Low Input.

The length of the CDR3 is 14 residues. The V end was cut by 5 bases, the J end by 2 bases, with 9 bases between. Germline V gives CDR1 SGHAT, CDR2 FQNNGV. MiXCR, run by TCRdb on the 5' RACE reads, gives a single entry per CDR3 protein. Among 200,000 to 300,000 distinct CDR3 sequences listed, approximately 12% were seen once. The sample in question was CD4+ T cells sorted from PBMCs, obtained 45 days after the yellow fever booster vaccination. The TCR was taken from a man aged 30 to 45 who received the YFV17D yellow fever vaccine. The chain recombines TRBV11-2 with TRBJ2-2, with unresolved D. The CDR3, as DNA: TGTGCCAGCAGCCCATCACCCAACACCGGGGAGCTGTTTTTT. The encoded protein is CASSPSPNTGELFF. The variable domain in full, completed from reference TRBV11-2 and TRBJ2-2, reads EAGVAQSPRYKIIEKRQSVAFWCNPISGHATLYWYQQILGQGPKLLIQFQNNGVVDDSQLPKDRFSAERLKGVDSTLKIQPAKLEDSAVYLCASSPSPNTGELFFGEGSRLTVL.